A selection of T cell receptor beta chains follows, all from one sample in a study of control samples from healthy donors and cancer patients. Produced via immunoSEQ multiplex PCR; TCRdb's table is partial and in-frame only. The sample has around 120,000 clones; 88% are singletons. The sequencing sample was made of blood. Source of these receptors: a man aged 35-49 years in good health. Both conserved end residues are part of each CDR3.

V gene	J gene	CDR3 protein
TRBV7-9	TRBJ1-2	CASSLALLMGQGYGYTF
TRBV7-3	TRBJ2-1	CASSLDSGGYNEQFF
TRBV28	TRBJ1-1	CASTPSWREAEAFF
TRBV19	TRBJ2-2	CASSTGINTGELFF
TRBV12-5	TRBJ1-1	CASGFTGGTEAFF
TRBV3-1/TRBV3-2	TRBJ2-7	CASSLRDSPSYEQYF
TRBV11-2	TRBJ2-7	CASSSDRVYEQYF
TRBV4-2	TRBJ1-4	CASSQDPAREEKLFF
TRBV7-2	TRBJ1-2	CASTPPGDYGYTF
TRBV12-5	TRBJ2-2	CASVSDGATGELFF
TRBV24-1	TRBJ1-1	CATREGAEAFF
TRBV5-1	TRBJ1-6	CASSAQGKYNSPLHF
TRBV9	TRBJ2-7	CASSHPLAGGYAEQYF
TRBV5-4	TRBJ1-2	CASSITGANYGYTF
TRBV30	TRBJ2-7	CAWSSKGGGGIEQYF
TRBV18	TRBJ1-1	CASSPGSGGQEAFF
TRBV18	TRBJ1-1	CASSPPAGWNTEAFF
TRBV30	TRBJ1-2	CAWTPTGPNYGYTF
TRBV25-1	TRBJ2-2	CAGGDSWTGELFF
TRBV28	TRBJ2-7	CASIRVDRPYEQYF
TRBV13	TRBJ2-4	CASSLQGAYGNIQYF
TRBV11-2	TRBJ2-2	CASGSGGDTGELFF
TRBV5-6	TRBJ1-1	CASSLRGTEAFF
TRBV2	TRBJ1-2	CASSETSWVDYGYTF
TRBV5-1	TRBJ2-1	CASSLRQGGDEQFF
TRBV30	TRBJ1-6	CAWSTGQSSNSPLHF
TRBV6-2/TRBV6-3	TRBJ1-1	CASSYRTGRITEAFF
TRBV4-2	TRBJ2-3	CASSQASRSTDTQYF
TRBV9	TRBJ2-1	CASSVDGGSSYNEQFF
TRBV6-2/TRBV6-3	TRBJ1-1	CASSSRTEAFF